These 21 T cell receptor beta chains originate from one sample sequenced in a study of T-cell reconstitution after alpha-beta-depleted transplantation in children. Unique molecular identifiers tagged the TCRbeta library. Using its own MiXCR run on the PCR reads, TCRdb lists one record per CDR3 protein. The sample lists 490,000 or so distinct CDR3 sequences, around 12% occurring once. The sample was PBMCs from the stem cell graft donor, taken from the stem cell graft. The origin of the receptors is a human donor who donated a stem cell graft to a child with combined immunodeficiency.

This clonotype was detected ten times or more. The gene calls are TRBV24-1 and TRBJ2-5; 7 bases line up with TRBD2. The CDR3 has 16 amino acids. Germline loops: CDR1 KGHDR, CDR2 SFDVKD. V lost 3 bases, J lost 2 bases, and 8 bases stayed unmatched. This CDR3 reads CATSDGSGRGQETQYF. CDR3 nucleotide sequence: TGTGCCACCAGTGATGGGTCAGGGAGGGGACAAGAGACCCAGTACTTC.

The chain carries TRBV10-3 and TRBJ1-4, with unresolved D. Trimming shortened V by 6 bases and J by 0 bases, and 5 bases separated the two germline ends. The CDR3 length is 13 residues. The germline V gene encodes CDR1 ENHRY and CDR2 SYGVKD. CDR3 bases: TGTGCCATCAGGGAGGCAACTAATGAAAAACTGTTTTTT. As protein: CAIREATNEKLFF.

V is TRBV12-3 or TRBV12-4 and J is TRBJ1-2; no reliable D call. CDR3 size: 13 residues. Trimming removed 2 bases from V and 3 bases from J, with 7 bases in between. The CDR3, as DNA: TGTGCCAGCAGTTTAAGTAGCGACTATGGCTACACCTTC. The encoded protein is CASSLSSDYGYTF.

CDR3 in amino acids: CSAQDRGSSTDTQYF. CDR3 coding DNA: TGCAGTGCCCAGGACCGGGGCTCTAGCACAGATACGCAGTATTTT. V and J are TRBV20-1 and TRBJ2-3; D possibly uses TRBD1 or TRBD2 (5 bases each). CDR1 is DFQATT, CDR2 SNEGSKA, per germline (reference sequence). CDR3 length: 15 residues. The germline V and J ends were trimmed by 6 bases and 0 bases, with 16 bases remaining between them.

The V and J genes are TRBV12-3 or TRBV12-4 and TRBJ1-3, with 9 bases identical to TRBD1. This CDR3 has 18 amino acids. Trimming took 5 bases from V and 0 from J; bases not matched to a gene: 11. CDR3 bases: TGTGCCAGCAGTCACAGGCACAGGGGGCTCAGCTCTGGAAACACCATATATTTT. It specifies CASSHRHRGLSSGNTIYF.

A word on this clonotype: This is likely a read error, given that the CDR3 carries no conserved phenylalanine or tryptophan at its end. The CDR3 DNA is TGTGCCAGCAGCTCAGACAGGGGATCTGGGGAAAAACTGTTTATT. Translation gives CASSSDRGSGEKLFI. The chain couples TRBV7-2 to TRBJ1-4; TRBD1 aligns across 8 bases. The J segment lost 8 bases and the V segment lost 4 bases, leaving 9 bases of the junction unmatched. In germline, CDR1 is SGHTA, CDR2 FQGNSA. The CDR3 covers 15 residues.

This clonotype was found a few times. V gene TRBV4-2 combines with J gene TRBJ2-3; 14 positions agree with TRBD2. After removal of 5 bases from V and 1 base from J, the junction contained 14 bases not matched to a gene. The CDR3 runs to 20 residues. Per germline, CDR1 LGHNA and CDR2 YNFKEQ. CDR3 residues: CASSDPIPGLAGVRTDTQYF. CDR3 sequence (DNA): TGTGCCAGCAGCGATCCAATTCCGGGACTAGCGGGAGTCCGCACAGATACGCAGTATTTT.

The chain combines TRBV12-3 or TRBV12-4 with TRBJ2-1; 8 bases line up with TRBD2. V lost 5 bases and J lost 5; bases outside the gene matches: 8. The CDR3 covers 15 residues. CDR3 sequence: CASSPRYGGDNEQFF. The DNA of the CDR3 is TGTGCCAGCAGTCCCCGCTACGGGGGGGACAATGAGCAGTTCTTC.

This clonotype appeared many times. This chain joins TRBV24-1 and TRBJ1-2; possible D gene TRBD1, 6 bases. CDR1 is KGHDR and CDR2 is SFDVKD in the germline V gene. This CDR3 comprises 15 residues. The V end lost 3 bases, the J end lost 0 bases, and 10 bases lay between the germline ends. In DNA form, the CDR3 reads TGTGCCACCAGTGATCACCCAGGGGCTAACTATGGCTACACCTTC. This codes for CATSDHPGANYGYTF.

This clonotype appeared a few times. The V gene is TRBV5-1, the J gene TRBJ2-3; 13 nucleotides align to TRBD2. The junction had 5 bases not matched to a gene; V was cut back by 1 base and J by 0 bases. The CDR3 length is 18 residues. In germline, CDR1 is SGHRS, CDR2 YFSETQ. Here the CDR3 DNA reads TGCGCCAGCAGCTTGAGGACTAGCGGGGGTTTTAGCACAGATACGCAGTATTTT. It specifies CASSLRTSGGFSTDTQYF.

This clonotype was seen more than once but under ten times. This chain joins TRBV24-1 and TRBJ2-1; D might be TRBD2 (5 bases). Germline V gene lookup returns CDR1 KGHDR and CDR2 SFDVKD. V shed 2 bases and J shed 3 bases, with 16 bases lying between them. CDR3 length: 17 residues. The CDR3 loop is CATSDSLGGAVYNEQFF. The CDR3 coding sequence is TGTGCCACCAGTGATTCTTTAGGTGGAGCGGTCTACAATGAGCAGTTCTTC.

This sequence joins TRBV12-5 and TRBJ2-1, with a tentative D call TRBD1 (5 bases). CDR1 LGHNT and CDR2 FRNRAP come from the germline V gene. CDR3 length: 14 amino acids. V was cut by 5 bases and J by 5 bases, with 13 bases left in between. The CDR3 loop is CASGRFRADNEQFF. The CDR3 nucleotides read TGTGCTAGTGGTCGGTTCAGGGCGGACAATGAGCAGTTCTTC.

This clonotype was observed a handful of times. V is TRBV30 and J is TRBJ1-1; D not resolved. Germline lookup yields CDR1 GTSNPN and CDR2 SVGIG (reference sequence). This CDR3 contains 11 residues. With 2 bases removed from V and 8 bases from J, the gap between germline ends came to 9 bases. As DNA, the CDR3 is TGTGCCTGGAGTCTCAGACTCGAAGCTTTCTTT. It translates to CAWSLRLEAFF.

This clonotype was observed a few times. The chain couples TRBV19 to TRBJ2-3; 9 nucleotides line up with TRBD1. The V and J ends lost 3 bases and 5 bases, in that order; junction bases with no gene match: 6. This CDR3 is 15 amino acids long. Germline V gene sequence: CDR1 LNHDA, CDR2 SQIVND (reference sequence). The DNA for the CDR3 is TGTGCCAGTAGTATCCTACAGGGGGCGGGAGATACGCAGTATTTT. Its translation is CASSILQGAGDTQYF.

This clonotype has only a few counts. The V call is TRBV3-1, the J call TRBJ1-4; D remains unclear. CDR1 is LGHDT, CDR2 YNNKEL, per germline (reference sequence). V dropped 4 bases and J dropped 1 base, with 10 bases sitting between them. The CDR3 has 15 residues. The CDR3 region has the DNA TGTGCCAGCAGCCCAGACCTCCGAACTAATGAAAAACTGTTTTTT. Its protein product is CASSPDLRTNEKLFF.

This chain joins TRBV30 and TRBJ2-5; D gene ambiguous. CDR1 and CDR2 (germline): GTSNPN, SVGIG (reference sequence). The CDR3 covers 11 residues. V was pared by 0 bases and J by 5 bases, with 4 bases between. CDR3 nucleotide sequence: TGTGCCTGGAGTGTACAGGAGACCCAGTACTTC. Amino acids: CAWSVQETQYF.

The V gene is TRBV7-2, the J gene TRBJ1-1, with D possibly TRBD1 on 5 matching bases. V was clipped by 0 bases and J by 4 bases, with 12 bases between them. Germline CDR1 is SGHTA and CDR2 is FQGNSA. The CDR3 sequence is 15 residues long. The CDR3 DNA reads TGTGCCAGCAGCTTAGCGCGGGGGGTTGGCACTGAAGCTTTCTTT. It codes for CASSLARGVGTEAFF.

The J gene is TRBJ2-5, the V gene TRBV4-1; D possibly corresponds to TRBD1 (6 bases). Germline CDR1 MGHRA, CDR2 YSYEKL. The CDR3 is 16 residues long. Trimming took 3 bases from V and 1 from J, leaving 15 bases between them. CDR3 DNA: TGCGCCAGCAGCCAGCAAAGGACAGCAATCCAAGAGACCCAGTACTTC. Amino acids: CASSQQRTAIQETQYF.

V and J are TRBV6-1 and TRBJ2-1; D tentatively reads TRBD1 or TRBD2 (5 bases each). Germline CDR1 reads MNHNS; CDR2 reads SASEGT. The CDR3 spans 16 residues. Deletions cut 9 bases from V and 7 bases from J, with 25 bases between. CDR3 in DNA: TGTGCCAGTCGGGGCATGCGGCCCCCCTTGTGGAATGAGCAGTTCTTC. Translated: CASRGMRPPLWNEQFF.

CDR3 region: CATSDSGGSGPQHF. CDR3 DNA: TGTGCCACCAGTGATTCGGGCGGGTCAGGGCCCCAGCATTTT. This chain joins TRBV24-1 and TRBJ1-5, with D hard to call. The V gene lost 2 bases and the J gene lost 9 bases, with 13 bases spanning the gap. The V gene's germline CDR1 is KGHDR and CDR2 SFDVKD. This CDR3 has 14 residues.

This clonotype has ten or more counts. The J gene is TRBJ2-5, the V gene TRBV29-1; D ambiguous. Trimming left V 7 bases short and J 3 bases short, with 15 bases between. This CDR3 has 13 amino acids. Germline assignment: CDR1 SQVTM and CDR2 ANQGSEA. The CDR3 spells CSAILRGEETQYF. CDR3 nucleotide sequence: TGCAGCGCCATTCTTCGAGGTGAAGAGACCCAGTACTTC.